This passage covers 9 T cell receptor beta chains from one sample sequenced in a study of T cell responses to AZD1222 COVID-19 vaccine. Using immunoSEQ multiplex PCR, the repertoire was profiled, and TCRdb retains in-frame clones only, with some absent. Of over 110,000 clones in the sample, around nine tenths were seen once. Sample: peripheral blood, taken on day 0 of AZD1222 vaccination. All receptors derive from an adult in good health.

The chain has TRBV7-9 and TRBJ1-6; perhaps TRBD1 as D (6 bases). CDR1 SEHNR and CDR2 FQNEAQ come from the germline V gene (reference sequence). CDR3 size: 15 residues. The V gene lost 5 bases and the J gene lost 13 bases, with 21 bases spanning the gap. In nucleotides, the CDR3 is TGTGCCAGCAGCCGAACACAGGGTTCGTTAGGCCCCCTCCACTTT. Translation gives CASSRTQGSLGPLHF.

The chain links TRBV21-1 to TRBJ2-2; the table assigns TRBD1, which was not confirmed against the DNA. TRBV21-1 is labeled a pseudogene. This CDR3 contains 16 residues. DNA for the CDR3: TGTGCCAGCAGCAAGCCCCCTAAGGGGTACACCGGGGAGCTGTTTTTT. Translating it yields CASSKPPKGYTGELFF.

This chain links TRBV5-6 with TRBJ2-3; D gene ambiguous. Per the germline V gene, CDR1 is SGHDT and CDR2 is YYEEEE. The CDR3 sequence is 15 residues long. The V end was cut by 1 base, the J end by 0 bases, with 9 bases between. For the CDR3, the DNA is TGTGCCAGCAGCTTGCTATCGTCTAGCACAGATACGCAGTATTTT. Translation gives CASSLLSSSTDTQYF. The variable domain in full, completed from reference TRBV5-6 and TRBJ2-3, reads DAGVTQSPTHLIKTRGQQVTLRCSPKSGHDTVSWYQQALGQGPQFIFQYYEEEERQRGNFPDRFSGHQFPNYSSELNVNALLLGDSALYLCASSLLSSSTDTQYFGPGTRLTVL.

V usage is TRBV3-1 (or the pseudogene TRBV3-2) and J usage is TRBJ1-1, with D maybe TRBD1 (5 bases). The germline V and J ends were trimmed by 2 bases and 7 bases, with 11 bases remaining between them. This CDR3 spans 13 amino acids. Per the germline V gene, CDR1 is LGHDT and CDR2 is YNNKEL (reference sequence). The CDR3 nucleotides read TGTGCCAGCAGCCAAACCCGAGGGGTTGAAGCTTTCTTT. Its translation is CASSQTRGVEAFF.

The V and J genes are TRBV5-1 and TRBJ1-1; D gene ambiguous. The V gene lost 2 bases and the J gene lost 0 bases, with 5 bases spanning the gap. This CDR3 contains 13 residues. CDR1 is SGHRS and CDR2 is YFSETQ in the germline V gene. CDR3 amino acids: CASSFGMNTEAFF. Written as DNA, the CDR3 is TGCGCCAGCAGCTTCGGGATGAACACTGAAGCTTTCTTT.

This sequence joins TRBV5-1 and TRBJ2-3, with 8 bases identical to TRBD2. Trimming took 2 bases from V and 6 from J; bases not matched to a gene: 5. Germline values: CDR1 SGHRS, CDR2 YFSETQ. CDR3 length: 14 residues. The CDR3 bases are TGCGCCAGCAGCTTTGGACTAGCTACGGATACGCAGTATTTT. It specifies CASSFGLATDTQYF.

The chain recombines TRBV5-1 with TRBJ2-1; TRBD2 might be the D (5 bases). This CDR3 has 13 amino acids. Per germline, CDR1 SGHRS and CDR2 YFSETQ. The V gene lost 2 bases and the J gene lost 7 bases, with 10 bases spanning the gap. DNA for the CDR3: TGCGCCAGCAGCTTCCCCTCGGGGAATGAGCAGTTCTTC. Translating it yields CASSFPSGNEQFF.

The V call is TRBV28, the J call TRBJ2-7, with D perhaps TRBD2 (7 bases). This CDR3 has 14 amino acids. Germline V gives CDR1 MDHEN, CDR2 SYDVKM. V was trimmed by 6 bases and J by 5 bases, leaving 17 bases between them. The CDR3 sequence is CASRPRGAGDEQYF. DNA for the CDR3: TGTGCCAGCAGGCCCCGGGGGGCCGGCGACGAGCAGTACTTC. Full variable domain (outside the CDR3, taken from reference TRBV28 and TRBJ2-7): DVKVTQSSRYLVKRTGEKVFLECVQDMDHENMFWYRQDPGLGLRLIYFSYDVKMKEKGDIPEGYSVSREKKERFSLILESASTNQTSMYLCASRPRGAGDEQYFGPGTRLTVT.

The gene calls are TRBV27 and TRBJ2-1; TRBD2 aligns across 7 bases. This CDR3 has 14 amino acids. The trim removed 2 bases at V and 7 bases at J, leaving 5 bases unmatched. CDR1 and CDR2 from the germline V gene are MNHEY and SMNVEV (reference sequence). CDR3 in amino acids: CASSLRDYGNEQFF. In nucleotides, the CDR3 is TGTGCCAGCAGTTTAAGGGACTACGGAAATGAGCAGTTCTTC.